This T cell receptor beta chain originates from a study of blood T cells in healthy people across ages. Study results and caveats: Fewer expanded clones and more diversity marked long-lived versus aged donors.

This clonotype was seen more than once but under ten times. No antigen is known for it. PCR was performed a second time for 7 to 11 cycles using a sample-barcoded 5' primer and a J-beta primer mix. TCRdb re-derived calls from the 5' RACE reads in MiXCR, one entry per CDR3 protein. The sample yields roughly 1.7 million distinct CDR3 sequences, almost 35% seen once. Germline V gene sequence: CDR1 LGHDT, CDR2 YNNKEL (reference sequence). The CDR3 sequence is 15 residues long. Losses at the gene ends were 7 bases for V and 6 bases for J; bases not matched to a gene: 11. The material sequenced was blood. The V gene is TRBV3-1, the J gene TRBJ2-1, with 8 positions matching TRBD2. The receptor's source is a woman aged 30 to 39 in good health. The CDR3 loop is CASTLYSGARNEQFF. As DNA, the CDR3 is TGTGCCAGCACCCTTTATAGCGGGGCACGCAATGAGCAGTTCTTC.